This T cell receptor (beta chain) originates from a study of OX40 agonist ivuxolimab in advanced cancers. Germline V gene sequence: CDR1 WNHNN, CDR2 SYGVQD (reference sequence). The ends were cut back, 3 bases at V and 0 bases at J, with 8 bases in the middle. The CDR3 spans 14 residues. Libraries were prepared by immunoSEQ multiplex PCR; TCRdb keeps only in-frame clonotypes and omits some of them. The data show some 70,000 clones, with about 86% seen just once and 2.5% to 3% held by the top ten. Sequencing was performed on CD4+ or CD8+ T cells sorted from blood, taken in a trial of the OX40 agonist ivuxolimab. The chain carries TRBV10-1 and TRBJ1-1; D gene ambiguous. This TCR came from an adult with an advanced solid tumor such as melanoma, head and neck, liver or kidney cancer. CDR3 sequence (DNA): TGCGCCAGCAGTGAATCTACGCTGAACACTGAAGCTTTCTTT. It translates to CASSESTLNTEAFF.